Following are 4 T cell receptor beta chains from one sample sequenced in a study of T-cell reconstitution after alpha-beta-depleted transplantation in children. It was with unique molecular identifiers that the TCRbeta library was prepared. MiXCR, applied by TCRdb to the PCR reads, yields one record per CDR3 protein. The table has hundreds of thousands of distinct CDR3 sequences, 13% seen once. Sequencing used PBMCs, obtained before TCRalphabeta/CD19-depleted stem cell transplant. The receptor source for this set is a girl aged 2-10 years with congenital amegakaryocytic thrombocytopenia, due to receive a stem cell transplant.

The table lists this clonotype with a few counts. The chain is built from TRBV7-8 and TRBJ2-7; D may be TRBD1 or TRBD2 (5 bases each). The CDR3 runs to 14 residues. Trimming removed 5 bases at V and 3 bases at J, with 14 bases between. In germline, CDR1 is SGHVS, CDR2 FQNEAQ. The CDR3 spells CASSPRGENYEQYF. The DNA for the CDR3 is TGTGCCAGCAGCCCCAGAGGGGAGAACTACGAGCAGTACTTC. Looking up the rest from reference TRBV7-8 and TRBJ2-7 gives the full variable domain: GAGVSQSPRYKVAKRGQDVALRCDPISGHVSLFWYQQALGQGPEFLTYFQNEAQLDKSGLPSDRFFAERPEGSVSTLKIQRTQQEDSAVYLCASSPRGENYEQYFGPGTRLTVT.

The chain employs TRBV18 and TRBJ1-1; no clear D. Germline V CDR1 and CDR2: KGHSH, LQKENI. The V end was cut by 1 base, the J end by 1 base, with 13 bases between. This CDR3 is 16 amino acids long. The CDR3 region is CASSPQPPTKNTEAFF. CDR3 coding DNA: TGTGCCAGCTCACCACAGCCGCCCACAAAGAACACTGAAGCTTTCTTT.

The chain joins TRBV5-1 to TRBJ2-1, with 16 bases matching TRBD2. The V segment lost 4 bases and the J segment 5 bases; nucleotides outside the gene matches: 12. The CDR3 has 19 residues. CDR1 and CDR2 from the germline V gene are SGHRS and YFSETQ. CDR3 residues: CASSPIGGLAGGRDNEQFF. The CDR3 DNA sequence: TGCGCCAGCAGCCCGATAGGGGGACTAGCGGGAGGGCGTGACAATGAGCAGTTCTTC.

In its sample, this clonotype was seen many times. The chain employs TRBV5-1 and TRBJ2-3; 9 bases fit TRBD2. Unmatched junction bases numbered 8, after V lost 2 bases and J lost 1 base. The CDR3 runs 17 residues. Germline values: CDR1 SGHRS, CDR2 YFSETQ. CDR3: CASSFYLTSGGTDTQYF. Written as DNA, the CDR3 is TGCGCCAGCAGCTTCTACTTGACTAGCGGAGGCACAGATACGCAGTATTTT.